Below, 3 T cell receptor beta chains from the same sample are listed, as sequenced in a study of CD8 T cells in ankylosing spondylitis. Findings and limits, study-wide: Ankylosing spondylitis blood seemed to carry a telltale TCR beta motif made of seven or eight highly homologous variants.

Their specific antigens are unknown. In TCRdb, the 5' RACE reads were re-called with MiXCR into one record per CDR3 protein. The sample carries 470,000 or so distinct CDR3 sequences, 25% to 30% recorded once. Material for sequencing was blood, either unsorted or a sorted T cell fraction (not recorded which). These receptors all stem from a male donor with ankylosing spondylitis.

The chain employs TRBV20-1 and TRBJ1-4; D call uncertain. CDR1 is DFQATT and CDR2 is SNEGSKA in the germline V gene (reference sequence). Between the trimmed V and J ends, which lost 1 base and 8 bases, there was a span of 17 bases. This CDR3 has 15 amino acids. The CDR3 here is CSARARQEGYEKLFF. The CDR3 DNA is TGCAGTGCTAGAGCAAGACAAGAGGGTTACGAAAAACTGTTTTTT.

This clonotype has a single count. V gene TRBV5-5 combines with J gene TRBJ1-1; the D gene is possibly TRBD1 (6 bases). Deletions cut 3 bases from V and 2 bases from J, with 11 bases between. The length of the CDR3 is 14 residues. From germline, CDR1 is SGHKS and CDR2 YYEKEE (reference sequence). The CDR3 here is CASSSGTFNTEAFF. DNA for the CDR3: TGTGCCAGCAGCTCTGGGACATTTAACACTGAAGCTTTCTTT.

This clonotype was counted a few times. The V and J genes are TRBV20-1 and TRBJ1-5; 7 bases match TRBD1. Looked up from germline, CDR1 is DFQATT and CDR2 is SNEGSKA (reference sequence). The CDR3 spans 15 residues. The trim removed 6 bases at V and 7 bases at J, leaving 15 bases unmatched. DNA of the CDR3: TGCAGTGCGAGGTTCGACAGGGACTTTAAACAGCCCCAGCATTTT. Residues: CSARFDRDFKQPQHF.